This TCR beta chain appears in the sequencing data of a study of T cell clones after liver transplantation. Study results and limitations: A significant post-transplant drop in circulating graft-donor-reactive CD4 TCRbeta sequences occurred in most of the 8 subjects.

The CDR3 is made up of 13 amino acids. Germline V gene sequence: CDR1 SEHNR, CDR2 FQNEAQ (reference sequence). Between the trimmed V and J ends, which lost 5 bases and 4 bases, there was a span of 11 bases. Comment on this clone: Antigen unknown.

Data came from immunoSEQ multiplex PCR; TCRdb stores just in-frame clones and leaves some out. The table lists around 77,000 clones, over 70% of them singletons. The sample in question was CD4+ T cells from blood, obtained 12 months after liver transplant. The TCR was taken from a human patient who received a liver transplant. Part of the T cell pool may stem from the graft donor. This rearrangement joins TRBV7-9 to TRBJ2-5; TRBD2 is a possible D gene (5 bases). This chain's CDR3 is CASSRGRRETQYF. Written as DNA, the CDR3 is TGTGCCAGCAGCCGAGGGCGGAGAGAGACCCAGTACTTC.